Following are 29 T cell receptor beta chains from one sample sequenced in a study of blood T cell repertoires in COVID-19. Produced via immunoSEQ multiplex PCR; TCRdb's table is partial and in-frame only. Here the sample spans some 140,000 clones, around 84% being singletons. The specimen was peripheral blood. The receptors derive from a man older than 75 with acute or convalescent COVID-19.

V usage is TRBV5-4 and J usage is TRBJ2-3; TRBD2 is a possible D gene (5 bases). V shed 7 bases and J shed 0 bases, with 21 bases lying between them. There are 17 residues in the CDR3. The germline V gene has CDR1 SGHNT and CDR2 YYREEE (reference sequence). The DNA for the CDR3 is TGTGCCAGCGCTCCAACCCGAGCTAGCTCTAGCACAGATACGCAGTATTTT. Its translation is CASAPTRASSSTDTQYF.

CDR3 DNA sequence: TGCGCCAGCAGCTCGGGGACAGGGGAAGATACGCAGTATTTT. It translates to CASSSGTGEDTQYF. This chain joins TRBV5-1 and TRBJ2-3; TRBD1 agrees at 10 bases. V lost 3 bases and J lost 5; bases outside the gene matches: 3. The CDR3 covers 14 residues. CDR1 is SGHRS, CDR2 YFSETQ, per germline.

The chain employs TRBV3-1 (or the pseudogene TRBV3-2) and TRBJ2-7; tentatively, D is TRBD2 (6 bases). In germline, CDR1 is LGHDT, CDR2 YNNKEL (reference sequence). The CDR3 has 13 amino acids. With 6 bases removed from V and 2 bases from J, the gap between germline ends came to 11 bases. CDR3 sequence (DNA): TGTGCCAGCAGAGCATCGGGGGCCTACGAGCAGTACTTC. It encodes CASRASGAYEQYF.

This chain uses TRBV18 with TRBJ1-5; the match to TRBD1 covers 9 bases. The J segment lost 4 bases and the V segment lost 6 bases, leaving 10 bases of the junction unmatched. The CDR3 has 16 amino acids. The V gene's germline CDR1 is KGHSH and CDR2 LQKENI. The CDR3 coding sequence is TGTGCCAGCTCCCGCTCGTCACAGGGGGCGAATCAGCCCCAGCATTTT. Translated, it gives CASSRSSQGANQPQHF.

This clone came up a few times. The chain joins TRBV3-1 (or the pseudogene TRBV3-2) to TRBJ2-5, with D perhaps TRBD2 (6 bases). In germline, CDR1 is LGHDT, CDR2 YNNKEL (reference sequence). The V and J ends lost 2 bases and 7 bases respectively, with 8 bases between them. The CDR3 spans 12 residues. CDR3: CASSQRLGTQYF. The CDR3 nucleotides are TGTGCCAGCAGCCAACGACTAGGGACCCAGTACTTC.

The rearrangement uses TRBV5-1 and TRBJ2-5, with TRBD2 as a possible D gene (7 bases). Between the trimmed V and J ends, which lost 0 bases and 6 bases, there was a span of 9 bases. The CDR3 runs to 13 residues. The V gene's germline CDR1 is SGHRS and CDR2 YFSETQ. CDR3 sequence: CASSLGGGQTQYF. CDR3 bases: TGCGCCAGCAGCTTGGGCGGGGGCCAGACCCAGTACTTC.

V is TRBV2 and J is TRBJ2-5; TRBD2 agrees at 15 bases. CDR1 is SNHLY and CDR2 is FYNNEI in the germline V gene. The CDR3 length is 17 residues. The junction had 5 bases not matched to a gene; V was cut back by 5 bases and J by 1 base. CDR3: CASSLPGLAGGQETQYF. CDR3 coding DNA: TGTGCCAGCAGTTTACCGGGACTAGCGGGGGGCCAAGAGACCCAGTACTTC.

V gene TRBV5-4 combines with J gene TRBJ2-5; TRBD2 matches 13 bases. The germline CDR1 and CDR2 sequences are SGHNT and YYREEE (reference sequence). After removal of 3 bases from V and 14 bases from J, the junction contained 10 bases not matched to a gene. CDR3 length: 14 amino acids. The CDR3 DNA follows: TGTGCCAGCAGCTCCGGACTAGCGGGGGCCTCGTCCTACTTC. Its translation is CASSSGLAGASSYF.

The gene calls are TRBV5-1 and TRBJ1-1; D remains unclear. This CDR3 contains 14 residues. Trimming took 1 base from V and 0 from J, leaving 7 bases between them. Germline CDR1 SGHRS, CDR2 YFSETQ. CDR3 sequence: CASSLTVMNTEAFF. The CDR3 bases are TGCGCCAGCAGCTTGACAGTCATGAACACTGAAGCTTTCTTT.

The CDR3 coding sequence is TGTGCCAGCAGCTTCGGCGGAGCCCATTCACCCCTCCACTTT. It encodes CASSFGGAHSPLHF. This chain joins TRBV5-8 and TRBJ1-6, with D unclear. CDR1 is SGHTS and CDR2 is YDEGEE in the germline V gene. With 2 bases removed from V and 8 bases from J, the gap between germline ends came to 11 bases. The CDR3 has 14 residues.

This clone has just a few counts. The rearrangement links TRBV19 to TRBJ1-5; TRBD1 matches 9 bases. The CDR3 has 16 residues. V trimming: 6 bases; J trimming: 6 bases; junction bases outside the gene matches: 12. Germline CDR1 and CDR2: LNHDA and SQIVND (reference sequence). CDR3: CASSASRTGESQPQHF. The CDR3 DNA reads TGTGCCAGTAGCGCATCCAGGACAGGGGAGAGTCAGCCCCAGCATTTT.

V gene TRBV11-3 combines with J gene TRBJ1-1; 10 positions agree with TRBD1. CDR1 and CDR2 from the germline V gene are SGHNT and YENEEA. CDR3 length: 14 residues. V lost 4 bases, J lost 4 bases, and 3 bases stayed unmatched. The CDR3: CASSWGTGVTEAFF. The CDR3 DNA reads TGTGCCAGCAGCTGGGGGACAGGGGTCACTGAAGCTTTCTTT.

This clone was found once. The chain recombines TRBV7-9 with TRBJ2-5, with TRBD1 matching over 9 bases. V gave up 5 bases and J gave up 1 base; unmatched junction bases: 8. Germline CDR1 reads SEHNR; CDR2 reads FQNEAQ (reference sequence). The CDR3 sequence is 16 residues long. In nucleotides, the CDR3 is TGTGCCAGCAGCCTTCGACAGGGGGTGGGCCAAGAGACCCAGTACTTC. Amino acids: CASSLRQGVGQETQYF.

The CDR3 DNA reads as TGTGCCATCAGTGGACCGGGACAGGCGGCGGTGCAGTACTTC. This codes for CAISGPGQAAVQYF. This chain connects TRBV10-3 to TRBJ2-7; 8 nucleotides line up with TRBD1. Germline V CDR1 and CDR2: ENHRY, SYGVKD. The CDR3 contains 14 residues. J lost 9 bases, V lost 4 bases, and 11 bases had no gene match.

The CDR3 region is CASSEAHSTEAFF. DNA for the CDR3: TGTGCCAGCAGTGAAGCGCACAGCACTGAAGCTTTCTTT. This sequence joins TRBV6-1 and TRBJ1-1; D call uncertain. The CDR3 is made up of 13 amino acids. V lost 0 bases to trimming and J lost 4 bases, with 6 bases between them. Per germline, CDR1 MNHNS and CDR2 SASEGT.

This clone has a single count. The chain links TRBV19 to TRBJ1-3; 7 positions match TRBD1. CDR1 is LNHDA, CDR2 SQIVND, per germline (reference sequence). Trimming took 3 bases from V and 0 from J; bases not matched to a gene: 11. The CDR3 length is 18 residues. CDR3 sequence: CASSIRPGQVRSGNTIYF. Here the CDR3 DNA reads TGTGCCAGTAGTATCCGACCAGGACAGGTCCGCTCTGGAAACACCATATATTTT.

The chain couples TRBV2 to TRBJ1-3; 7 bases are shared with TRBD1. Trimming at V came to 7 bases and at J to 4 bases, leaving 13 bases not matched to a gene. From germline, CDR1 is SNHLY and CDR2 FYNNEI. The length of the CDR3 is 16 residues. In DNA form, the CDR3 reads TGTGCCAGCATGCCTTGGCAGGGGGTCGCCGGAAACACCATATATTTT. Translating gives CASMPWQGVAGNTIYF.

The chain carries TRBV5-1 and TRBJ1-4, with TRBD1 matching over 7 bases. After removal of 4 bases from V and 2 bases from J, the junction contained 14 bases not matched to a gene. CDR3 length: 18 residues. Germline V gene data show CDR1 as SGHRS and CDR2 as YFSETQ. The CDR3 sequence: CASSLTGTVRGTNEKLFF. The DNA for the CDR3 is TGCGCCAGCAGCCTCACCGGGACAGTTAGGGGCACTAATGAAAAACTGTTTTTT.

This rearrangement joins TRBV5-5 to TRBJ2-3; TRBD1 matches at 10 bases. The CDR3 loop spans 16 amino acids. Germline V CDR1 and CDR2: SGHKS, YYEKEE (reference sequence). The trim removed 0 bases at V and 5 bases at J, leaving 6 bases unmatched. This chain's CDR3 is CASSLALGDRGDTQYF. CDR3 bases: TGTGCCAGCAGCTTGGCCCTAGGGGACAGGGGAGATACGCAGTATTTT.

Ten or more counts support this clone. This chain uses TRBV11-2 with TRBJ2-7; 8 bases fit TRBD1. Trimming took 5 bases from V and 4 from J; bases not matched to a gene: 7. CDR1 is SGHAT, CDR2 FQNNGV, per germline. There are 14 residues in the CDR3. The DNA of the CDR3 is TGTGCCAGCAGCCCTCGGGACAGGCCTTACGAGCAGTACGTC. It encodes CASSPRDRPYEQYV.

This clone was counted only a few times. This chain links TRBV6-2 or TRBV6-3 with TRBJ1-1; D may be TRBD1 (5 bases). CDR1 MNHEY and CDR2 SVGEGT come from the germline V gene. Trimming stripped 4 bases from V and 1 base from J, with 13 bases between. This CDR3 contains 15 residues. This chain's CDR3 is CASSSGGTSNTEAFF. Written as DNA, the CDR3 is TGTGCCAGCAGTTCTGGAGGGACTTCGAACACTGAAGCTTTCTTT.

This clone appeared a single time. CDR3 loop: CASSEEGQPSYEQYF. CDR3 bases: TGTGCCAGCAGTGAAGAAGGACAGCCCTCCTACGAGCAGTACTTC. The chain couples TRBV2 to TRBJ2-7; TRBD1 is a possible D gene (6 bases). CDR1 is SNHLY and CDR2 is FYNNEI in the germline V gene. V lost 1 base and J lost 0, with 10 bases in between. The CDR3 totals 15 residues.

The chain couples TRBV29-1 to TRBJ2-3, with a tentative D call TRBD2 (5 bases). CDR3 length: 14 residues. The germline CDR1 and CDR2 sequences are SQVTM and ANQGSEA. V gave up 5 bases and J gave up 0 bases, with 12 bases separating them. CDR3: CSVRPRGSTDTQYF. CDR3 bases: TGCAGCGTTCGCCCCCGGGGTAGCACAGATACGCAGTATTTT.

The V gene is TRBV6-5, the J gene TRBJ1-2, with 7 nucleotides matching TRBD1. CDR1 and CDR2 from the germline V gene are MNHEY and SVGAGI. The CDR3 totals 13 residues. With V trimmed by 6 bases and J by 4 bases, 5 bases remained unmatched. CDR3 bases: TGTGCCAGCAGCCTCAGGGACAGCTATGGCTACACCTTC. Translating it yields CASSLRDSYGYTF.

The chain is built from TRBV5-1 and TRBJ1-4, with no clear D. V was clipped by 5 bases and J by 5 bases, with 13 bases between them. From germline, CDR1 is SGHRS and CDR2 YFSETQ. The CDR3 loop spans 14 amino acids. The CDR3 bases are TGCGCCAGCAGGGAGGGCTCCTCAAATGAAAAACTGTTTTTT. Translation gives CASREGSSNEKLFF.

J is TRBJ1-1 and V is TRBV14, with D perhaps TRBD1 (6 bases). Trimming pared 2 bases from V and 5 bases from J, leaving 18 bases between. CDR1 is SGHDN, CDR2 FVKESK, per germline. The length of the CDR3 is 16 residues. In nucleotides, the CDR3 is TGTGCCAGCAGCCAACGAAGGCAACAGGGAGGGACTGAAGCTTTCTTT. Encoded protein: CASSQRRQQGGTEAFF. Combining the CDR3 with reference TRBV14 and TRBJ1-1 gives the whole variable domain EAGVTQFPSHSVIEKGQTVTLRCDPISGHDNLYWYRRVMGKEIKFLLHFVKESKQDESGMPNNRFLAERTGGTYSTLKVQPAELEDSGVYFCASSQRRQQGGTEAFFGQGTRLTVV.

The chain is built from TRBV11-2 and TRBJ1-6; TRBD1 matches at 7 bases. V lost 1 base to trimming and J lost 4 bases; unmatched junction nucleotides: 10. Germline CDR1 and CDR2: SGHAT and FQNNGV. This CDR3 region has 18 residues. In DNA form, the CDR3 reads TGTGCCAGCAGCTTAGCCCCGTTTGGGACAGAATATAATTCACCCCTCCACTTT. This gives the protein CASSLAPFGTEYNSPLHF. The variable domain in full, with the rest retrieved from reference TRBV11-2 and TRBJ1-6, is EAGVAQSPRYKIIEKRQSVAFWCNPISGHATLYWYQQILGQGPKLLIQFQNNGVVDDSQLPKDRFSAERLKGVDSTLKIQPAKLEDSAVYLCASSLAPFGTEYNSPLHFGNGTRLTVT.

This clone was counted many times. This chain connects TRBV12-3 or TRBV12-4 to TRBJ1-6, with D unclear. V lost 3 bases and J lost 8, with 8 bases in between. The CDR3 is 13 residues long. The CDR3 region has the DNA TGTGCCAGCAGTTTGGCTTCCGATTCACCCCTCCACTTT. Amino acid sequence: CASSLASDSPLHF.

Here the CDR3 reads CASSLVSGGATTGELFF. The CDR3, as DNA: TGTGCCAGCAGCTTAGTTAGCGGGGGGGCCACCACCGGGGAGCTGTTTTTT. This sequence joins TRBV7-2 and TRBJ2-2; 11 bases align to TRBD2. Germline V CDR1 and CDR2: SGHTA, FQGNSA. The CDR3 is 17 amino acids. V trimming: 1 base; J trimming: 4 bases; junction bases outside the gene matches: 5.